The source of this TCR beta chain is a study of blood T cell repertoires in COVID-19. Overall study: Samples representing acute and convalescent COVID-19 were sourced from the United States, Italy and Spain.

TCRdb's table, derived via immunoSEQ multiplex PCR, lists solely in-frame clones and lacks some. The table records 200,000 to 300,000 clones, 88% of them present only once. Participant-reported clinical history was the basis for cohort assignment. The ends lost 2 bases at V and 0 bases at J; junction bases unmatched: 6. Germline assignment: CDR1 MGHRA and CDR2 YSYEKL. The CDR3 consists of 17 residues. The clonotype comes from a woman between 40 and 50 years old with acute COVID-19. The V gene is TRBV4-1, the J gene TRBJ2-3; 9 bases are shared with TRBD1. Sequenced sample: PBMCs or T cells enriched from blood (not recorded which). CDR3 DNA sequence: TGCGCCAGCAGCCAACCCGGGACAGGGTCTAGCACAGATACGCAGTATTTT. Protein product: CASSQPGTGSSTDTQYF.